The rows below give T cell receptor beta chains drawn from one sample of a study of PD-1 blockade in mismatch repair-deficient tumors. The protocol was immunoSEQ multiplex PCR, while the TCRdb copy is restricted to in-frame clones and leaves out a portion. The repertoire includes 50,000 or so clones, roughly 80% of them detected once, and roughly 8.1% sits in the top ten. The sequencing here drew on peripheral blood, taken roughly 19 weeks after starting pembrolizumab. The receptors were sampled from an adult with mismatch repair-deficient cancer. The CDR3 runs from the conserved cysteine through the conserved F or W. A D gene is named only where the DNA matches it firmly. Only some rows state a clone size, as once, few, many or a class for expanded clones.

clone size	V gene	D gene	CDR3 length	J gene	CDR3 DNA	CDR3 protein
-	TRBV15	TRBD2	16	TRBJ2-7	TGTGCCACCAGCAGAGATAGGACTAGCGGGAGTGGCGAGCAGTACTTC	CATSRDRTSGSGEQYF
-	TRBV15	-	17	TRBJ1-1	TGTGCCACCAGCGAAGATTTTACGGTTACAGGATGGGGTGAAGCTTTCTTT	CATSEDFTVTGWGEAFF
-	TRBV19	TRBD2	14	TRBJ2-1	TGTGCCAGTGCGTCGGCTAGCGGGAGTGGTGAGCAGTTCTTC	CASASASGSGEQFF
-	TRBV4-3	-	14	TRBJ1-2	TGCGCCAGCAGCCGGCTGGGGCAGGACTATGGCTACACCTTC	CASSRLGQDYGYTF
-	TRBV6-6	-	12	TRBJ1-2	TGTGCCTACTTAGACAGCAACTATGGCTACACCTTC	CAYLDSNYGYTF
once	TRBV7-9	-	13	TRBJ1-2	TGTGCCAGCGCCCTTGCGGAGGACTATGGCTACACCTTC	CASALAEDYGYTF
-	TRBV9	-	15	TRBJ1-5	TGTGCCAGCAGCGTAGACGGGGATAGCAATCAGCCCCAGCATTTT	CASSVDGDSNQPQHF
-	TRBV30	TRBD2	13	TRBJ2-5	TGTGCCTGGAGTAAGCGGGAGCGAGAGACCCAGTACTTC	CAWSKRERETQYF
-	TRBV29-1	-	11	TRBJ2-7	TGCAGCGTTGAACGAGGGGCCGAGCAGTACTTC	CSVERGAEQYF
few	TRBV7-8	-	13	TRBJ2-1	TGTGCCAGCAGCCCAAACCCGACCAGTGAGCAGTTCTTC	CASSPNPTSEQFF
-	TRBV18	TRBD1	16	TRBJ2-3	TGTGCCAGCTCACTGCGGCAGGGGGCGACTGAAGATACGCAGTATTTT	CASSLRQGATEDTQYF
-	TRBV4-1	-	13	TRBJ2-5	TGCGCCAGCAGCCAATCTACGGGGGAGACCCAGTACTTC	CASSQSTGETQYF
-	TRBV18	TRBD1	16	TRBJ1-5	TGTGCCAGCTCTCAACAGGGGACGGGCAGCAATCAGCCCCAGCATTTT	CASSQQGTGSNQPQHF
-	TRBV19	-	14	TRBJ2-7	TGTGCCAGTACCTCACCTGGCCTCTCCTACGAGCAGTACTTC	CASTSPGLSYEQYF
-	TRBV5-8	-	12	TRBJ1-5	TGTGCCAGCAGCTGGGGGGATCAGCCCCAGCATTTT	CASSWGDQPQHF
-	TRBV7-9	-	16	TRBJ2-7	TGTGCCAGCAGCCCGACGACTGGACCCACCTACCTCGAGCAGTACTTC	CASSPTTGPTYLEQYF
once	TRBV11-1	-	16	TRBJ2-3	TGTGCCAGCAGCCGCCGGAAGCCTTCGAGCACAGATACGCAGTATTTT	CASSRRKPSSTDTQYF
few	TRBV2	TRBD2	16	TRBJ2-1	TGTGCCAGCAGTCCTGGACTAGCGGGTCTATACAATGAGCAGTTCTTC	CASSPGLAGLYNEQFF
-	TRBV5-4	-	15	TRBJ2-2	TGTGCCAGCAGCTTGAGGCTAGGGAACACCGGGGAGCTGTTTTTT	CASSLRLGNTGELFF
-	TRBV19	-	15	TRBJ1-4	TGTGCCAGTAGTGTAACAGGGATCTTTAATGAAAAACTGTTTTTT	CASSVTGIFNEKLFF
-	TRBV6-6	-	15	TRBJ1-3	TGTGCCAGCAGTCCGGGACGCCTCTCTGGAAACACCATATATTTT	CASSPGRLSGNTIYF
-	TRBV7-3	-	14	TRBJ2-1	TGTGCCAGCAGCTCGGGAGTAAGCTACAATGAGCAGTTCTTC	CASSSGVSYNEQFF
-	TRBV6-1	TRBD1	15	TRBJ2-3	TGTGCCAGCAGTGGTCAACAGGGGGCCACAGATACGCAGTATTTT	CASSGQQGATDTQYF
once	TRBV9	-	15	TRBJ2-7	TGTGCCAGCAGCGTAGGACAGTCGGACTCCTACGAGCAGTACTTC	CASSVGQSDSYEQYF
-	TRBV2	-	15	TRBJ1-6	TGTGCCAGCAGTGAGAAGGAACAGGCGATTTCACCCCTCCACTTT	CASSEKEQAISPLHF
-	TRBV6-1	TRBD1	13	TRBJ2-5	TGTGCCAGCAGCGGGACAGGGTCGGCGTCCCAGTACTTC	CASSGTGSASQYF
-	TRBV27	-	14	TRBJ2-5	TGTGCCAGCAGTTTGTATTACAGAGGAGAGACCCAGTACTTC	CASSLYYRGETQYF
-	TRBV9	-	16	TRBJ2-7	TGTGCCAGCAGCGTAGGTCCGGACACCTTCTCCTACGAGCAGTACTTC	CASSVGPDTFSYEQYF
-	TRBV7-8	-	14	TRBJ2-3	TGTGCCAGCAGCCGCGAGGGAGCTAGAGATACGCAGTATTTT	CASSREGARDTQYF
-	TRBV11-3	-	16	TRBJ1-2	TGTGCCAGCAGCTTAGAGGTTAACCGACCTAACTATGGCTACACCTTC	CASSLEVNRPNYGYTF
-	TRBV5-6	-	12	TRBJ2-7	TGTGCCAGCAGCTTGGAGGGGGGCGAGCAGTACTTC	CASSLEGGEQYF
few	TRBV30	TRBD1	14	TRBJ1-3	TGTGCCTGGAGCAAGACAGGGTCTGGAAACACCATATATTTT	CAWSKTGSGNTIYF
few	TRBV5-4	-	12	TRBJ2-7	TGTGCCAGCAGCATGGCAGGCTACGAGCAGTACTTC	CASSMAGYEQYF
-	TRBV9	TRBD2	16	TRBJ2-2	TGTGCCAGCAGCGTAGCTGGCGGGAGCTTTGGCGGGGAGCTGTTTTTT	CASSVAGGSFGGELFF
-	TRBV28	-	12	TRBJ2-2	TGTGCCAGCGGAACCCCTCACCGGGAGCTGTTTTTT	CASGTPHRELFF
-	TRBV5-4	-	16	TRBJ2-3	TGTGCCAGCAGCCTGGACTCCCTAATAAAGGCAGATACGCAGTATTTT	CASSLDSLIKADTQYF
once	TRBV6-1	-	16	TRBJ2-1	TGTGCCAGCAGTGACGCCCGAGGGTCCGGCCCGAGGGGACGGTTCTTC	CASSDARGSGPRGRFF
-	TRBV28	-	15	TRBJ1-5	TGTGCCAGCCTCCCGAGGGGCACGGGCAATCAGCCCCAGCATTTT	CASLPRGTGNQPQHF
-	TRBV19	-	14	TRBJ2-5	TGTGCCAGTAGTATACAGGGTTGGCAAGAGACCCAGTACTTC	CASSIQGWQETQYF
-	TRBV6-9	-	12	TRBJ2-7	TGTGCCAGCTGTGCCTCTTCCTACGAGCAGTACTTC	CASCASSYEQYF
few	TRBV5-6	-	16	TRBJ2-7	TGTGCCAGCAGCTTGGATTCGGCGGGGAGCTACTACGAGCAGTACTTC	CASSLDSAGSYYEQYF
-	TRBV30	-	16	TRBJ2-2	TGTGCCTGGAGTAAGTCGCCCCGGACTAACACCGGGGAGCTGTTTTTT	CAWSKSPRTNTGELFF
once	TRBV5-4	TRBD2	17	TRBJ2-5	TGTGCCAGCAGCTCCTGGACTAGCGGGAGGGCCGGGGAGACCCAGTACTTC	CASSSWTSGRAGETQYF
-	TRBV29-1	TRBD2	15	TRBJ2-5	TGCAGCGTTGATAGTGTGGCGGGAGTAGGGGAGACCCAGTACTTC	CSVDSVAGVGETQYF
-	TRBV11-3	-	13	TRBJ2-7	TGTGCCAGCAGCTTAGATGATTCTAGGGACTCCCGTTTC	CASSLDDSRDSRF
-	TRBV4-2	-	14	TRBJ1-1	TGTGCCAGCAGCCTCGGGACGGGGAACACTGAAGCTTTCTTT	CASSLGTGNTEAFF
-	TRBV5-1	-	14	TRBJ2-3	TGCGCCAGCAGCTTGAGGGACCACACAGATACGCAGTATTTT	CASSLRDHTDTQYF
few	TRBV7-9	-	13	TRBJ2-7	TGTGCCAGCAGCCCCGTCTCTTGGTACGAGCAGTACTTC	CASSPVSWYEQYF
once	TRBV2	-	15	TRBJ1-1	TGTGCCAGCAGTGAAAACCCTGAACCGAACACTGAAGCTTTCTTT	CASSENPEPNTEAFF
-	TRBV7-3	-	15	TRBJ2-1	TGTGCCAGCAGCCCGGTCGGGACACTTGGGAATGAGCAGTTCTTC	CASSPVGTLGNEQFF
-	TRBV27	-	16	TRBJ2-7	TGTGCCAGCAGTTCTCAGGGGATAGGGGACCACTACGAGCAGTACTTC	CASSSQGIGDHYEQYF
-	TRBV11-2	-	13	TRBJ1-4	TGTGCCAGCAGCTTAGATCTGGGGGCGGACATGGTTTTT	CASSLDLGADMVF
-	TRBV5-1	-	15	TRBJ2-3	TGCGCCAGCAGCCCGAGACCGTCTAGCACAGATACGCAGTATTTT	CASSPRPSSTDTQYF
-	TRBV7-2	TRBD1	15	TRBJ2-1	TGTGCCAGCAGCTTAGACGGGACAGTGTACAATGAGCAGTTCTTC	CASSLDGTVYNEQFF
-	TRBV6-6	-	13	TRBJ1-4	TGTGCCAGCACTCCACAGGCTGGTGAAAAACTGTTTTTT	CASTPQAGEKLFF
-	TRBV30	-	16	TRBJ2-2	TGTGCCTGGGACAACTCCGGGACGGACAGAACCGGGGAGCTGTTTTTT	CAWDNSGTDRTGELFF
-	TRBV6-5	TRBD1	15	TRBJ1-1	TGTGCCAGCAGTGGACCAGGGGGTAAGAACACTGAAGCTTTCTTT	CASSGPGGKNTEAFF
-	TRBV11-1	-	15	TRBJ2-3	TGTGCCAGCAGCTTAGTGGGACGAGACACAGATACGCAGTATTTT	CASSLVGRDTDTQYF
-	TRBV4-1	-	16	TRBJ2-4	TGCGCCAGCAGCCAAGTTACCGGTCTGCCAGAAAACATTCAGTACTTC	CASSQVTGLPENIQYF